The 32 T cell receptor beta chains below were found in one sample sequenced in a study of radiotherapy plus CTLA-4 blockade in lung cancer. TCRdb's copy holds only in-frame clones and misses some; the assay was immunoSEQ multiplex PCR. The sample has around 43,000 clones, roughly 70% seen once. Source: peripheral blood, taken from a patient treated with radiotherapy plus ipilimumab. These receptors were obtained from a human donor with non-small cell lung cancer who had stable disease on radiotherapy plus ipilimumab.

This clone has just one count. The V gene is TRBV2, the J gene TRBJ1-2; D is unresolved. This CDR3 is 13 amino acids long. Trimming took off 3 bases at V and 7 bases at J, with 12 bases between the two ends. CDR1 and CDR2 (germline): SNHLY, FYNNEI. The chain's CDR3 is CASSESRRSGYTF. The CDR3 DNA is TGTGCCAGCAGTGAGTCCAGAAGGAGTGGCTACACCTTC.

The chain carries TRBV2 and TRBJ1-2, with D uncertain. This CDR3 has 12 residues. V was pared by 1 base and J by 8 bases, with 8 bases between. Germline CDR1 and CDR2: SNHLY and FYNNEI. In DNA form, the CDR3 reads TGTGCCAGCAGTGAAGGGGGAGGCGGCTACACCTTC. Encoded protein: CASSEGGGGYTF.

The chain joins TRBV25-1 to TRBJ1-6, with D possibly TRBD1 on 5 matching bases. The V end lost 8 bases, the J end lost 0 bases, and 20 bases lay between the germline ends. The length of the CDR3 is 18 residues. Per the germline V gene, CDR1 is MGHDK and CDR2 is SYGVNS. The CDR3 bases are TGTGCCAGCGGAGGCAGCGGGGGGATGAGCTCCTATAATTCACCCCTCCACTTT. Translation: CASGGSGGMSSYNSPLHF.

The gene calls are TRBV2 and TRBJ1-6; TRBD1 is a possible D gene (5 bases). V gave up 4 bases and J gave up 3 bases, with 7 bases separating them. This CDR3 comprises 14 residues. The germline gives CDR1 SNHLY, CDR2 FYNNEI. The CDR3 coding sequence is TGTGCCAGCAGTGCTGACAGCTATAATTCACCCCTCCACTTT. Protein: CASSADSYNSPLHF.

The chain joins TRBV5-5 to TRBJ1-4; no firm D call. V dropped 4 bases and J dropped 8 bases, with 12 bases sitting between them. Germline V CDR1 and CDR2: SGHKS, YYEKEE (reference sequence). The CDR3 spans 13 residues. The CDR3 region is CASSRVIGEKLFF. For the CDR3, the DNA is TGTGCCAGCAGCCGGGTTATTGGGGAAAAACTGTTTTTT.

V is TRBV27 and J is TRBJ2-1, with D possibly matching TRBD2 (5 bases). Trimming took off 2 bases at V and 6 bases at J, with 8 bases between the two ends. The CDR3 loop spans 13 amino acids. Germline assignment: CDR1 MNHEY and CDR2 SMNVEV (reference sequence). CDR3 sequence reads: CASSLGLANEQFF. The CDR3 DNA follows: TGTGCCAGCAGTTTAGGCCTAGCCAATGAGCAGTTCTTC.

The chain joins TRBV9 to TRBJ2-1; TRBD1 matches 7 bases. There are 13 residues in the CDR3. V dropped 3 bases and J dropped 12; count of bases not matched to a gene: 9. The germline CDR1 and CDR2 sequences are SGDLS and YYNGEE. CDR3 DNA sequence: TGTGCCAGCAGCGGGTCAATCGACAGGGCGCAGTTCTTC. Its translation: CASSGSIDRAQFF.

The J gene is TRBJ2-6, the V gene TRBV6-5; possible D gene TRBD2, 5 bases. V was trimmed by 7 bases and J by 3 bases, leaving 10 bases between them. This CDR3 comprises 14 residues. Germline values: CDR1 MNHEY, CDR2 SVGAGI. The CDR3 is CASTPGVGANVLTF. As DNA, the CDR3 is TGTGCCAGCACCCCCGGGGTTGGGGCCAACGTCCTGACTTTC.

The chain joins TRBV19 to TRBJ1-4, with 7 bases identical to TRBD1. CDR1 and CDR2 (germline): LNHDA, SQIVND (reference sequence). V shed 4 bases, J shed 14 bases, and the junction held 16 bases outside the gene matches. The CDR3 is 15 residues long. This chain's CDR3 is CASSTRDRPVDKLFF. The DNA for the CDR3 is TGTGCCAGTAGTACCCGGGACAGACCAGTGGACAAGCTGTTTTTT.

CDR3 DNA: TGCAGCGTTCAACCGGGACAGGGATGGACTGAAGCTTTCTTT. Its protein product is CSVQPGQGWTEAFF. This chain links TRBV29-1 with TRBJ1-1; the match to TRBD1 covers 9 bases. This CDR3 comprises 14 residues. CDR1 and CDR2 (germline): SQVTM, ANQGSEA. V shed 5 bases, J shed 5 bases, and the junction held 9 bases outside the gene matches.

The V call is TRBV2, the J call TRBJ2-5; TRBD1 matches 7 bases. This CDR3 region has 14 residues. With 7 bases clipped from V and 1 base from J, the junction kept 6 bases outside the gene matches. From germline, CDR1 is SNHLY and CDR2 FYNNEI. The CDR3 coding sequence is TGTGCCAGCATTATTGACAGGGCCCAAGAGACCCAGTACTTC. It encodes CASIIDRAQETQYF. Full variable domain (outside the CDR3, taken from reference TRBV2 and TRBJ2-5): EPEVTQTPSHQVTQMGQEVILRCVPISNHLYFYWYRQILGQKVEFLVSFYNNEISEKSEIFDDQFSVERPDGSNFTLKIRSTKLEDSAMYFCASIIDRAQETQYFGPGTRLLVL.

The V and J genes are TRBV7-9 and TRBJ2-7; possibly TRBD1 for D (5 bases). This CDR3 region has 12 residues. V was shortened by 3 bases and J by 6 bases, with 9 bases between the two germline ends. Germline CDR1 reads SEHNR; CDR2 reads FQNEAQ (reference sequence). Here the CDR3 DNA reads TGTGCCAGCAGCTTCAGGGAACCCGAGCAGTACTTC. Amino acids: CASSFREPEQYF. Full variable domain (outside the CDR3, taken from reference TRBV7-9 and TRBJ2-7): DTGVSQNPRHKITKRGQNVTFRCDPISEHNRLYWYRQTLGQGPEFLTYFQNEAQLEKSRLLSDRFSAERPKGSFSTLEIQRTEQGDSAMYLCASSFREPEQYFGPGTRLTVT.

In the case of this clone: Additional DNA sequences in this sample encode the identical CDR3. V usage is TRBV7-9 and J usage is TRBJ1-3; D unresolved. Germline assignment: CDR1 SEHNR and CDR2 FQNEAQ (reference sequence). V was clipped by 7 bases and J by 3 bases, with 10 bases between them. This CDR3 is 13 amino acids long. The CDR3 DNA reads TGTGCCAGCACCGGGGTCGGTGGAAACACCATATATTTT. The encoded protein is CASTGVGGNTIYF.

The gene calls are TRBV30 and TRBJ2-1, with 10 positions matching TRBD2. Germline loops: CDR1 GTSNPN, CDR2 SVGIG (reference sequence). Trimming removed 3 bases from V and 9 bases from J; junction bases left unmatched: 8. CDR3 length equals 14 residues. The chain's CDR3 is CAWRVPSGGGEQFF. Written as DNA, the CDR3 is TGTGCCTGGAGGGTACCTAGCGGGGGTGGTGAGCAGTTCTTC.

V usage is TRBV6-6 and J usage is TRBJ1-2, with 10 bases aligning to TRBD1. V dropped 2 bases and J dropped 2; count of bases not matched to a gene: 5. The CDR3 has 16 residues. CDR1 and CDR2 (germline): MNHNY, SVGAGI (reference sequence). DNA for the CDR3: TGTGCCAGCAGTTACATCAGGACAGGGGGAAACTATGGCTACACCTTC. Its translation: CASSYIRTGGNYGYTF.

The sample holds one count of this clone. This chain joins TRBV11-2 and TRBJ2-5; D call uncertain. The V end was cut by 3 bases, the J end by 1 base, with 12 bases between. The germline gives CDR1 SGHAT, CDR2 FQNNGV. The CDR3 totals 15 residues. This chain's CDR3 is CASSFPPSPQETQYF. DNA of the CDR3: TGTGCCAGCAGCTTCCCCCCTAGTCCCCAAGAGACCCAGTACTTC.

The genes are TRBV9 and TRBJ1-2, with 8 positions matching TRBD1. CDR3 length: 14 amino acids. Germline CDR1 SGDLS, CDR2 YYNGEE. The V and J ends lost 4 bases and 8 bases, in that order; junction bases with no gene match: 10. CDR3 region: CASSSTGGIRGYTF. The CDR3, as DNA: TGTGCCAGCAGCAGCACAGGGGGTATTAGGGGCTACACCTTC. The whole variable domain, filled in from reference TRBV9 and TRBJ1-2, reads DSGVTQTPKHLITATGQRVTLRCSPRSGDLSVYWYQQSLDQGLQFLIQYYNGEERAKGNILERFSAQQFPDLHSELNLSSLELGDSALYFCASSSTGGIRGYTFGSGTRLTVV.

The chain has TRBV9 and TRBJ2-1; D possibly corresponds to TRBD2 (5 bases). CDR1 is SGDLS, CDR2 YYNGEE, per germline. The CDR3 runs to 15 residues. V was cut by 0 bases and J by 4 bases, with 11 bases left in between. The CDR3, as DNA: TGTGCCAGCAGCGTAGTAGGTTCGGGGTACAATGAGCAGTTCTTC. Translated, it gives CASSVVGSGYNEQFF.

The chain recombines TRBV5-6 with TRBJ1-6; no clear D gene. From germline, CDR1 is SGHDT and CDR2 YYEEEE. The CDR3 has 15 residues. The V gene lost 4 bases and the J gene lost 0 bases, with 8 bases spanning the gap. Here the CDR3 DNA reads TGTGCCAGCAGCCCCCGGGGCTCCTATAATTCACCCCTCCACTTT. Protein product: CASSPRGSYNSPLHF.

This clone was recorded only once. The chain employs TRBV5-1 and TRBJ2-5; 7 bases agree with TRBD2. The CDR3 has 16 residues. The ends lost 1 base at V and 2 bases at J; junction bases unmatched: 8. Per germline, CDR1 SGHRS and CDR2 YFSETQ. The CDR3 sequence is CASSLYSGGEQETQYF. Here the CDR3 DNA reads TGCGCCAGCAGCTTGTATTCGGGGGGTGAACAAGAGACCCAGTACTTC.

J is TRBJ2-1 and V is TRBV5-5, with TRBD1 matching over 12 bases. The germline gives CDR1 SGHKS, CDR2 YYEKEE (reference sequence). The CDR3 is 16 residues long. V was pared by 0 bases and J by 10 bases, with 8 bases of the junction left unmatched. CDR3 sequence (DNA): TGTGCCAGCAGCTTGGTATCGGGACAGGGGGCGCAGGAGCAGTTCTTC. This codes for CASSLVSGQGAQEQFF.

V gene TRBV6-5 combines with J gene TRBJ1-2; 7 positions match TRBD1. Germline assignment: CDR1 MNHEY and CDR2 SVGAGI. The CDR3 contains 13 residues. V was clipped by 2 bases and J by 6 bases; unmatched bases: 3. The CDR3 reads CASSYGTENGYTF. CDR3 DNA sequence: TGTGCCAGCAGTTACGGGACAGAAAATGGCTACACCTTC.

This clone came up once. The gene calls are TRBV5-1 and TRBJ1-4, with D maybe TRBD1 (6 bases). Germline values: CDR1 SGHRS, CDR2 YFSETQ. The CDR3 spans 15 residues. Trimming removed 2 bases from V and 5 bases from J, with 13 bases in between. For the CDR3, the DNA is TGCGCCAGCAGCTTCATTTGGGGGACAAATGAAAAACTGTTTTTT. Protein sequence: CASSFIWGTNEKLFF.

In its sample, this clone was seen a few times. The chain couples TRBV6-5 to TRBJ2-1; D perhaps matches TRBD2 (6 bases). V was pared by 4 bases and J by 0 bases, with 13 bases between. The CDR3 is 16 amino acids. Germline V gene data show CDR1 as MNHEY and CDR2 as SVGAGI. CDR3 in amino acids: CASSSIRESSYNEQFF. Here the CDR3 DNA reads TGTGCCAGCAGTTCAATCCGGGAGAGCTCCTACAATGAGCAGTTCTTC.

This clone has just a few counts. The genes are TRBV7-2 and TRBJ2-7; D is possibly TRBD1 (6 bases). Germline CDR1 is SGHTA and CDR2 is FQGNSA. The CDR3 loop spans 15 amino acids. V lost 2 bases, J lost 6 bases, and 17 bases lay in between. CDR3 region: CASSLQSGQGREQYF. CDR3 nucleotide sequence: TGTGCCAGCAGCTTACAGTCAGGGCAGGGGCGCGAGCAGTACTTC.

J is TRBJ2-7 and V is TRBV11-1, with D possibly being TRBD1 (6 bases). V gave up 5 bases and J gave up 3 bases, with 8 bases separating them. CDR1 SGHAT and CDR2 FQDESV come from the germline V gene (reference sequence). This CDR3 comprises 12 residues. CDR3 in amino acids: CASSQDSYEQYF. DNA of the CDR3: TGTGCCAGCAGCCAGGACAGCTACGAGCAGTACTTC. The entire variable domain, with the rest obtained from reference TRBV11-1 and TRBJ2-7, is as follows: EAEVAQSPRYKITEKSQAVAFWCDPISGHATLYWYRQILGQGPELLVQFQDESVVDDSQLPKDRFSAERLKGVDSTLKIQPAELGDSAMYLCASSQDSYEQYFGPGTRLTVT.

The rearrangement links TRBV29-1 to TRBJ1-5; TRBD1 matches at 10 bases. In germline, CDR1 is SQVTM, CDR2 ANQGSEA. The V gene end was trimmed by 7 bases and the J gene end by 2 bases; junction bases not matched to a gene: 8. CDR3 length: 15 residues. CDR3 region: CSALTGGSGNQPQHF. The DNA for the CDR3 is TGCAGCGCCTTGACAGGGGGCTCGGGCAATCAGCCCCAGCATTTT. Full variable domain (remainder filled in from reference TRBV29-1 and TRBJ1-5): SAVISQKPSRDICQRGTSLTIQCQVDSQVTMMFWYRQQPGQSLTLIATANQGSEATYESGFVIDKFPISRPNLTFSTLTVSNMSPEDSSIYLCSALTGGSGNQPQHFGDGTRLSIL.

The V gene is TRBV7-2, the J gene TRBJ2-3, with TRBD1 matching over 7 bases. There are 16 residues in the CDR3. V shed 4 bases and J 6 bases; nucleotides not matched to a gene: 13. Germline-derived CDR1 and CDR2 are SGHTA and FQGNSA. The CDR3 loop reads CASSSRTGQPQDTQYF. CDR3 nucleotides: TGTGCCAGCAGCTCCCGCACGGGACAGCCTCAGGATACGCAGTATTTT.

V is TRBV6-5 and J is TRBJ2-7; D may be TRBD1 (5 bases). Looked up from germline, CDR1 is MNHEY and CDR2 is SVGAGI. The CDR3 loop spans 13 amino acids. Trimming removed 10 bases at V and 3 bases at J, with 16 bases between. CDR3 loop: CATVSDTNYEQYF. The CDR3 bases are TGTGCCACCGTCTCGGACACGAACTACGAGCAGTACTTC.

The gene calls are TRBV6-6 and TRBJ2-5; TRBD1 agrees at 9 bases. Unmatched junction bases numbered 10, after V lost 4 bases and J lost 4 bases. This CDR3 spans 16 amino acids. Per germline, CDR1 MNHNY and CDR2 SVGAGI (reference sequence). This CDR3 is CASSSPLQGAAETQYF. The CDR3 DNA is TGTGCCAGCAGTTCCCCCCTACAGGGGGCTGCAGAGACCCAGTACTTC.

The V gene is TRBV29-1, the J gene TRBJ2-5; D is unresolved. V was trimmed by 6 bases and J by 5 bases, leaving 13 bases between them. The CDR3 spans 12 residues. In germline, CDR1 is SQVTM, CDR2 ANQGSEA. CDR3 residues: CSVLVLRETQYF. For the CDR3, the DNA is TGCAGCGTCCTGGTCCTCCGGGAGACCCAGTACTTC.

The sample holds one count of this clone. V is TRBV29-1 and J is TRBJ2-1; TRBD1 might be the D (6 bases). This CDR3 contains 14 residues. V lost 2 bases and J lost 4, with 12 bases in between. Germline assignment: CDR1 SQVTM and CDR2 ANQGSEA. The CDR3 reads CSVEQGSWYNEQFF. CDR3 DNA sequence: TGCAGCGTTGAACAGGGGTCATGGTACAATGAGCAGTTCTTC.